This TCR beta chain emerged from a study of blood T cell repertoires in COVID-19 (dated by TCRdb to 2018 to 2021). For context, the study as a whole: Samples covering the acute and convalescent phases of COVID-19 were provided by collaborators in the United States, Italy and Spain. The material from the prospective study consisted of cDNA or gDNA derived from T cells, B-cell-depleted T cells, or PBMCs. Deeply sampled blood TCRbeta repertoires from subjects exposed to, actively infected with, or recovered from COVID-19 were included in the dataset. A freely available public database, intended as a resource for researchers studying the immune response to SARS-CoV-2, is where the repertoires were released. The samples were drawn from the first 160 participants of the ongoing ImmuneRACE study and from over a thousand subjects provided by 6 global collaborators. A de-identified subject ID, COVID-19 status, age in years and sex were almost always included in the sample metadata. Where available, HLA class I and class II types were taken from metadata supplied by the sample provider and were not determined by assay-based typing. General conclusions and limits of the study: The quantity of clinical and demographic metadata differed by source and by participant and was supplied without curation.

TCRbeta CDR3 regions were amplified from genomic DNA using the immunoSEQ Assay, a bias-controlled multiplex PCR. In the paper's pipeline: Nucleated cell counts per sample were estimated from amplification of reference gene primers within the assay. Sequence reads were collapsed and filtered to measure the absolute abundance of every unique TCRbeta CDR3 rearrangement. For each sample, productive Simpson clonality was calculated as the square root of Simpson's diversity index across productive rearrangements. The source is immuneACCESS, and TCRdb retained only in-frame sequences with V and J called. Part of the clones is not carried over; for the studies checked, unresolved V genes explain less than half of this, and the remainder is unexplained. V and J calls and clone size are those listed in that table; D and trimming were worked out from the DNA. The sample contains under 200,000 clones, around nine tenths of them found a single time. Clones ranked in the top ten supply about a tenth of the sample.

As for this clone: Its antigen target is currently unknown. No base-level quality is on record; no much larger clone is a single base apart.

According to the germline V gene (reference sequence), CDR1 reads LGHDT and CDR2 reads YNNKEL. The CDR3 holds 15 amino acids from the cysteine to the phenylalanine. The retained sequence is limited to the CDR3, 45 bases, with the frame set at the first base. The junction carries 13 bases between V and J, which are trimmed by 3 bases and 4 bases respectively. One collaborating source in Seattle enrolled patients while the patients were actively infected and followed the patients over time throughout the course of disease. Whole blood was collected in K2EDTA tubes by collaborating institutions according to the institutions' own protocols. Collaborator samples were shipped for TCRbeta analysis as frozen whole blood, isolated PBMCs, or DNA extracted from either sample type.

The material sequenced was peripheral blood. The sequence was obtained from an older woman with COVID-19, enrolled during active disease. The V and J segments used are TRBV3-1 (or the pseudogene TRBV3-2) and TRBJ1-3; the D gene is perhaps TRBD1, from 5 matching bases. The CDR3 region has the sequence CASSQARDSGNTIYF. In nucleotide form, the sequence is TGTGCCAGCAGCCAGGCCAGGGATTCAGGAAACACCATATATTTT.